A single sample is the source of the 30 T cell receptor beta chains below, sequenced in a study of glioma-infiltrating T cells after dendritic cell vaccination. The data were produced by immunoSEQ multiplex PCR, yet TCRdb's version contains in-frame clones alone and is incomplete. The data show 72,000 or so clones, around 87% seen once. Regarding time point: after dendritic cell vaccination, including at tumor progression/relapse. The sequencing here drew on blood, taken after dendritic cell vaccination. These receptors were collected from a human donor with glioblastoma.

V usage is TRBV27 and J usage is TRBJ1-5, with D possibly TRBD1 on 6 matching bases. The CDR3 totals 15 residues. Germline loops: CDR1 MNHEY, CDR2 SMNVEV (reference sequence). V lost 5 bases to trimming and J lost 4 bases, with 15 bases between them. CDR3 sequence reads: CASSIPGDRNQPQHF. Here the CDR3 DNA reads TGTGCCAGCAGTATCCCAGGGGATAGGAATCAGCCCCAGCATTTT.

The J gene is TRBJ2-5, the V gene TRBV27; tentative D call: TRBD1 (6 bases). V was shortened by 6 bases and J by 0 bases, with 14 bases between the two germline ends. Looked up from germline, CDR1 is MNHEY and CDR2 is SMNVEV (reference sequence). CDR3 length: 15 amino acids. The CDR3: CASRETRGYQETQYF. CDR3 sequence (DNA): TGTGCCAGCAGAGAAACAAGGGGGTACCAAGAGACCCAGTACTTC.

The chain links TRBV5-4 to TRBJ2-3; 9 bases are shared with TRBD2. The length of the CDR3 is 17 residues. Germline loops: CDR1 SGHNT, CDR2 YYREEE (reference sequence). Trimming cost V 4 bases and J 2 bases; bases outside gene matches: 11. CDR3 loop: CASSMRSSGITTDTQYF. For the CDR3, the DNA is TGTGCCAGCAGCATGAGATCTAGCGGGATAACCACAGATACGCAGTATTTT.

CDR3: CASSTSIEETQYF. The DNA of the CDR3 is TGTGCCAGCAGTACCTCGATAGAGGAGACCCAGTACTTC. The chain is built from TRBV6-5 and TRBJ2-5; D remains unclear. Trimming pared 5 bases from V and 5 bases from J, leaving 12 bases between. The CDR3 length is 13 residues. Per germline, CDR1 MNHEY and CDR2 SVGAGI.

This chain joins TRBV5-1 and TRBJ2-1; a weak D match, TRBD1 (6 bases). The V gene lost 2 bases and the J gene lost 6 bases, with 15 bases spanning the gap. The CDR3 has 15 amino acids. Germline V gene sequence: CDR1 SGHRS, CDR2 YFSETQ. CDR3 in DNA: TGCGCCAGCAGCTTTGTACAGGGTGGTGGCAATGAGCAGTTCTTC. Protein product: CASSFVQGGGNEQFF.

V and J are TRBV5-8 and TRBJ2-7; 14 positions agree with TRBD2. The germline CDR1 and CDR2 sequences are SGHTS and YDEGEE. CDR3 length equals 15 residues. Losses at the gene ends were 0 bases for V and 5 bases for J; bases not matched to a gene: 1. The DNA for the CDR3 is TGTGCCAGCAGCTTGGTGGGACTAGCGGGAGACGAGCAGTACTTC. This encodes CASSLVGLAGDEQYF. Supplemented by reference TRBV5-8 and TRBJ2-7, the full variable domain reads EAGVTQSPTHLIKTRGQQATLRCSPISGHTSVYWYQQALGLGLQFLLWYDEGEERNRGNFPPRFSGRQFPNYSSELNVNALELEDSALYLCASSLVGLAGDEQYFGPGTRLTVT.

The chain is built from TRBV5-1 and TRBJ2-5, with TRBD2 matching 11 bases. The V gene's germline CDR1 is SGHRS and CDR2 YFSETQ. This CDR3 region has 14 residues. J was trimmed by 7 bases and V by 3 bases; bases with no gene match: 5. This CDR3 is CASSSGLAAGTQYF. The CDR3 DNA reads TGCGCCAGCAGCTCGGGACTAGCGGCAGGGACCCAGTACTTC.

The J gene is TRBJ1-3, the V gene TRBV5-1; D is uncertain. The CDR3 has 15 residues. CDR1 SGHRS and CDR2 YFSETQ come from the germline V gene. V was clipped by 2 bases and J by 0 bases, with 9 bases between them. DNA for the CDR3: TGCGCCAGCAGCTTAATTCCAGGCTCTGGAAACACCATATATTTT. It encodes CASSLIPGSGNTIYF.

V gene TRBV6-1 combines with J gene TRBJ2-1; D is possibly TRBD1 (5 bases). Trimming took 5 bases from V and 4 from J, leaving 15 bases between them. The CDR3 spans 15 residues. Germline assignment: CDR1 MNHNS and CDR2 SASEGT. CDR3 loop: CASSISAGRYNEQFF. The CDR3 region has the DNA TGTGCCAGCAGTATCTCGGCAGGGCGATACAATGAGCAGTTCTTC.

The rearrangement uses TRBV19 and TRBJ2-7, with a tentative D call TRBD1 (5 bases). Per germline, CDR1 LNHDA and CDR2 SQIVND (reference sequence). Trimming removed 5 bases at V and 4 bases at J, with 15 bases between. The CDR3 spans 14 residues. The CDR3 DNA follows: TGTGCCAGTAGTCCCTCCGGAACAGGTTACGAGCAGTACTTC. It yields the protein CASSPSGTGYEQYF.

The chain recombines TRBV6-5 with TRBJ2-1; 9 nucleotides line up with TRBD2. V lost 2 bases and J lost 8; bases outside the gene matches: 10. Germline CDR1 and CDR2: MNHEY and SVGAGI. This CDR3 has 16 residues. This CDR3 is CASSYLSREGEDEQFF. CDR3 nucleotides: TGTGCCAGCAGTTACCTCTCGCGGGAGGGAGAGGATGAGCAGTTCTTC.

This clone was counted only a few times. The rearrangement joins TRBV11-2 to TRBJ2-1, with 10 bases matching TRBD2. The germline V gene has CDR1 SGHAT and CDR2 FQNNGV. J was trimmed by 2 bases and V by 4 bases; bases with no gene match: 2. The CDR3 runs 15 residues. This CDR3 is CASSYTSGTYNEQFF. DNA for the CDR3: TGTGCCAGCAGCTATACTAGCGGGACCTACAATGAGCAGTTCTTC.

V is TRBV2 and J is TRBJ1-5, with TRBD1 matching over 9 bases. V lost 3 bases and J lost 4; bases outside the gene matches: 4. CDR3 length: 15 amino acids. CDR1 is SNHLY and CDR2 is FYNNEI in the germline V gene. The CDR3 region is CASSEGQGINQPQHF. The CDR3 DNA is TGTGCCAGCAGTGAGGGACAGGGTATTAATCAGCCCCAGCATTTT.

CDR3: CAIRRQGANTEAFF. The CDR3 nucleotides read TGTGCCATCAGGAGACAGGGAGCAAACACTGAAGCTTTCTTT. This chain links TRBV10-3 with TRBJ1-1, with 7 bases lining up with TRBD1. The CDR3 is 14 residues long. V lost 6 bases to trimming and J lost 2 bases; unmatched junction nucleotides: 6. Germline CDR1 ENHRY, CDR2 SYGVKD.

The chain uses TRBV18 and TRBJ1-2; no definite D call. This CDR3 is built from 12 residues. Deletions cut 10 bases from V and 3 bases from J, with 12 bases between. Germline V gives CDR1 KGHSH, CDR2 LQKENI. The CDR3 here is CAIERADYGYTF. In nucleotides, the CDR3 is TGTGCCATCGAGAGGGCAGACTATGGCTACACCTTC.

The V and J genes are TRBV30 and TRBJ1-4, with D perhaps matching TRBD1 (6 bases). The CDR3 has 15 residues. Trimming cost V 7 bases and J 0 bases, with 15 bases left between them. Per the germline V gene, CDR1 is GTSNPN and CDR2 is SVGIG (reference sequence). CDR3 sequence: CASQGRQATNEKLFF. CDR3 DNA sequence: TGTGCCTCCCAGGGAAGACAGGCAACTAATGAAAAACTGTTTTTT.

This clone was picked up a small number of times. The chain links TRBV19 to TRBJ2-7, with 8 bases matching TRBD1. Germline-derived CDR1 and CDR2 are LNHDA and SQIVND (reference sequence). This CDR3 is 14 amino acids long. The J segment lost 6 bases and the V segment lost 2 bases, leaving 6 bases of the junction unmatched. The CDR3 loop is CASSIRQGAGEQYF. Written as DNA, the CDR3 is TGTGCCAGTAGTATACGTCAGGGGGCGGGCGAGCAGTACTTC.

The CDR3 sequence is CASSRGGYEQYF. Here the CDR3 DNA reads TGTGCCAGCAGCCGGGGTGGCTACGAGCAGTACTTC. The chain carries TRBV6-5 and TRBJ2-7; a possible D gene is TRBD2 (5 bases). The germline gives CDR1 MNHEY, CDR2 SVGAGI. V was shortened by 6 bases and J by 3 bases, with 9 bases between the two germline ends. CDR3 length equals 12 residues.

The rearrangement uses TRBV6-1 and TRBJ1-3; possibly TRBD1 for D (5 bases). Germline V gene data show CDR1 as MNHNS and CDR2 as SASEGT. The V gene lost 10 bases and the J gene lost 0 bases, with 13 bases spanning the gap. The CDR3 length is 14 residues. DNA for the CDR3: TGTGCCACCCTTGGGGCCTTCTCTGGAAACACCATATATTTT. This gives the protein CATLGAFSGNTIYF.

This chain joins TRBV2 and TRBJ1-1; D uncertain. Trimming cost V 4 bases and J 4 bases, with 13 bases left between them. Germline V gives CDR1 SNHLY, CDR2 FYNNEI. The length of the CDR3 is 14 residues. For the CDR3, the DNA is TGTGCCAGCAGTGCTTATAGGGAGGGCACTGAAGCTTTCTTT. Its translation is CASSAYREGTEAFF.

The CDR3 DNA reads TGTGCCAGCAGCGTAGTGGCCCAGGGCAATGAGCAGTTCTTC. Translation gives CASSVVAQGNEQFF. The chain is built from TRBV9 and TRBJ2-1; D possibly corresponds to TRBD1 (5 bases). Trimming took 0 bases from V and 6 from J, leaving 10 bases between them. CDR1 and CDR2 from the germline V gene are SGDLS and YYNGEE. This CDR3 has 14 residues.

This chain connects TRBV29-1 to TRBJ1-2; D is unresolved. CDR1 and CDR2 (germline): SQVTM, ANQGSEA. This CDR3 is built from 12 residues. Trimming removed 5 bases at V and 11 bases at J, with 18 bases between. The CDR3 DNA reads TGCAGCGTTTCCCGTGGGAGCGACCGTTACACCTTC. Translation: CSVSRGSDRYTF.

The genes are TRBV18 and TRBJ1-1, with D tentatively TRBD1 (5 bases). The CDR3 covers 12 residues. Germline CDR1 reads KGHSH; CDR2 reads LQKENI. Between the trimmed V and J ends, which lost 2 bases and 6 bases, there was a span of 7 bases. The CDR3 loop reads CASSPGGAEAFF. CDR3 DNA sequence: TGTGCCAGCTCACCAGGAGGGGCTGAAGCTTTCTTT.

CDR3: CASSPLTHRTGGNTIYF. The DNA for the CDR3 is TGTGCCAGCTCACCTCTTACACATCGGACAGGGGGAAACACCATATATTTT. The V call is TRBV18, the J call TRBJ1-3, with TRBD1 matching 8 bases. The CDR3 is made up of 17 amino acids. Germline assignment: CDR1 KGHSH and CDR2 LQKENI. Unmatched junction bases numbered 11, after V lost 3 bases and J lost 4 bases.

This chain joins TRBV2 and TRBJ1-2, with a weak D call TRBD1 (5 bases). The CDR3 loop spans 13 amino acids. Germline V gene data show CDR1 as SNHLY and CDR2 as FYNNEI. V was cut by 6 bases and J by 4 bases, with 12 bases left in between. This CDR3 reads CASSAGQTYGYTF. CDR3 DNA: TGTGCCAGCAGCGCAGGGCAAACCTATGGCTACACCTTC. The full variable domain, with the rest looked up from reference TRBV2 and TRBJ1-2, is EPEVTQTPSHQVTQMGQEVILRCVPISNHLYFYWYRQILGQKVEFLVSFYNNEISEKSEIFDDQFSVERPDGSNFTLKIRSTKLEDSAMYFCASSAGQTYGYTFGSGTRLTVV.

This chain joins TRBV15 and TRBJ2-7, with TRBD2 identical over 11 bases. Looked up from germline, CDR1 is LNHNV and CDR2 is YYDKDF (reference sequence). This CDR3 is 15 amino acids long. Losses at the gene ends were 0 bases for V and 4 bases for J; bases not matched to a gene: 2. The CDR3 bases are TGTGCCACCAGCAGAGAGGGACTAGCGGAGTACGAGCAGTACTTC. Encoded protein: CATSREGLAEYEQYF.

The chain has TRBV6-5 and TRBJ2-1, with a tentative D call TRBD1 (5 bases). The CDR3 has 14 amino acids. V was cut by 2 bases and J by 8 bases, with 13 bases left in between. Germline V gene sequence: CDR1 MNHEY, CDR2 SVGAGI. CDR3 coding DNA: TGTGCCAGCAGTTACGCGCAGGGTAAAGATGAGCAGTTCTTC. Its translation: CASSYAQGKDEQFF.

V gene TRBV7-2 combines with J gene TRBJ2-4; possibly TRBD1 for D (5 bases). V shed 1 base and J shed 8 bases, with 15 bases lying between them. The CDR3 runs 15 residues. Per germline, CDR1 SGHTA and CDR2 FQGNSA. The CDR3 DNA is TGTGCCAGCAGCTTAGTGGGCCAGGGTGGATACATTCAGTACTTC. It yields the protein CASSLVGQGGYIQYF.

This chain links TRBV9 with TRBJ2-2; D remains unclear. The V and J ends lost 6 bases and 5 bases respectively, with 8 bases between them. The CDR3 loop spans 12 amino acids. Germline V gives CDR1 SGDLS, CDR2 YYNGEE. The CDR3 sequence: CASTGDTGELFF. DNA for the CDR3: TGTGCCAGCACGGGTGATACCGGGGAGCTGTTTTTT.

V and J are TRBV27 and TRBJ2-1; D not certain. The CDR3 contains 15 residues. The V end was cut by 5 bases, the J end by 0 bases, with 11 bases between. CDR1 MNHEY and CDR2 SMNVEV come from the germline V gene (reference sequence). The CDR3 bases are TGTGCCAGCAGTCCAGACTCGAGCTCCTACAATGAGCAGTTCTTC. Its protein is CASSPDSSSYNEQFF.